This TCR beta chain came from a study of response to subunit inactivated influenza vaccine. TCRdb used MiXCR to reprocess the RT-PCR reads, holding one entry per CDR3 protein. Of roughly 760,000 distinct CDR3 sequences in the sample, 20% to 25% were seen once. General study points: A suggestion made by the authors is that each seasonal influenza vaccination recruits few new T cells.

Comment on this clonotype: No antigen is known for it.

CDR3 length: 11 amino acids. V shed 7 bases and J shed 5 bases, with 11 bases lying between them. Germline CDR1 reads SQVTM; CDR2 reads ANQGSEA. This clonotype was obtained from a man aged 45-60 years who received an inactivated influenza vaccine. Specimen: PBMCs from blood, collected less than 6 days after vaccination. The chain has TRBV29-1 and TRBJ2-5; a weak D match, TRBD1 (6 bases). CDR3 nucleotide sequence: TGCAGCGGAGAAAGGGGGGAGACCCAGTACTTC. This encodes CSGERGETQYF.